The clone carrying this TCR beta chain was seen many times. The target antigen is unknown. The sample originates from a study of neurological immune-mediated disorders. Findings of the study overall: HTLV-1-associated myelopathy displayed the greatest TCR clonal expansion, and multiple sclerosis exhibited the smallest, lower than that of healthy controls.

V was pared by 0 bases and J by 1 base, with 9 bases of the junction left unmatched. This CDR3 is built from 16 residues. Germline lookup yields CDR1 DFQATT and CDR2 SNEGSKA (reference sequence). The cDNA was generated by 5'RACE with 10-nucleotide random UMIs. Every sequencing run produced over 170 million TCR-beta sequences, and the sequences from any one run covered 15-18 subjects. TCRdb called the 5' RACE reads again in MiXCR, with one record for every CDR3 protein. This sample has 35,000 to 45,000 distinct CDR3 sequences; 12% to 15% occur once, and the top ten carry 27%. The sample was PBMCs. This receptor was identified in a woman aged 45-65 years with HTLV-1-associated myelopathy (HAM/TSP). The chain carries TRBV20-1 and TRBJ2-7; 7 nucleotides match TRBD1. The CDR3 protein is CSARDRSGRGSYEQYF. As DNA, the CDR3 is TGCAGTGCTAGAGATCGTTCCGGCAGGGGGTCCTACGAGCAGTACTTC.